This T cell receptor beta chain was identified during a study of T-cell memory formation after mild COVID-19. Via MiXCR, TCRdb re-called the 5' RACE reads, giving one row per CDR3 protein. The data hold about 470,000 distinct CDR3 sequences, with around a quarter observed a single time. The receptor's source is an adult woman who had mild COVID-19 (a few samples of this study predate the infection). Cell type and time point are not known. Sequences were obtained from PBMCs or a T cell subset sorted from them (not recorded which).

This chain's CDR3 is CASSPDRWKDTQYF. The CDR3 nucleotides are TGTGCCAGCAGCCCTGACAGGTGGAAGGATACGCAGTATTTT. The chain couples TRBV3-1 to TRBJ2-3, with D possibly matching TRBD1 (6 bases). Germline V gene data show CDR1 as LGHDT and CDR2 as YNNKEL (reference sequence). V was clipped by 4 bases and J by 6 bases, with 14 bases between them. The CDR3 length is 14 residues.